The subject of this entry is one T cell receptor beta chain. Profiled with immunoSEQ multiplex PCR; TCRdb holds only in-frame clones, not every one. The table lists under 200,000 clones, 90% of them singletons. The germline V gene has CDR1 MDHEN and CDR2 SYDVKM. The CDR3 has 17 amino acids. The V segment lost 2 bases and the J segment 1 base; nucleotides outside the gene matches: 7. This specimen comes from a study of T cell responses to AZD1222 COVID-19 vaccine. The receptor's source is an adult in good health. The chain couples TRBV28 to TRBJ2-2; 7 bases map to TRBD2. This sample comprised peripheral blood, obtained on day 0 of AZD1222 vaccination. The CDR3 DNA reads TGTGCCAGCAGTTTAACATTGGAGCGGGGGAACACCGGGGAGCTGTTTTTT. Its translation is CASSLTLERGNTGELFF.